This T cell receptor (beta chain) was observed in a study of cytomegalovirus exposure and HLA in healthy donors. Study details: Within an early data release were around 87 million unique TCRs drawn from HLA-typed donors.

The CDR3 runs to 15 residues. The trim removed 0 bases at V and 9 bases at J, leaving 6 bases unmatched. The V gene's germline CDR1 is MGHRA and CDR2 YSYEKL. Primers included in the PCR were 60 Vbeta and 13 Jbeta primers. This table comes from immunoSEQ multiplex PCR, and its TCRdb copy is limited to in-frame clones, with some not included. The data include 41,000 or so clones; the top ten clones carry around 6.2%. Sequenced: PBMCs. V and J are TRBV4-1 and TRBJ2-1; the match to TRBD2 covers 9 bases. This TCR came from a man aged 25 to 45 in good health and CMV-seronegative. This chain's CDR3 is CASSQDDLAGSEQFF. The CDR3 nucleotides are TGCGCCAGCAGCCAAGACGATCTAGCGGGAAGTGAGCAGTTCTTC.